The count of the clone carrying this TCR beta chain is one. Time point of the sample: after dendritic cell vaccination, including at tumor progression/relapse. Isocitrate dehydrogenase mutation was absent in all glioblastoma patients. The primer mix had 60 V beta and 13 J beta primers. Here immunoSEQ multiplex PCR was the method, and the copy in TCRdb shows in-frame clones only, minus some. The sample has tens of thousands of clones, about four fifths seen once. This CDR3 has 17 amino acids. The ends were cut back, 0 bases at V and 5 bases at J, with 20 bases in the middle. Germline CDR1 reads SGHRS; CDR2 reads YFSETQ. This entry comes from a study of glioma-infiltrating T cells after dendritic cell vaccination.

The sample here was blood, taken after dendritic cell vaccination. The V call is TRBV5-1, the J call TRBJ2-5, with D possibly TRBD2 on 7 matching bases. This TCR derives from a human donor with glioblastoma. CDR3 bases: TGCGCCAGCAGCTTGGAGGGTTTGGGGGGGCTCCTGGAGACCCAGTACTTC. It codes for CASSLEGLGGLLETQYF.